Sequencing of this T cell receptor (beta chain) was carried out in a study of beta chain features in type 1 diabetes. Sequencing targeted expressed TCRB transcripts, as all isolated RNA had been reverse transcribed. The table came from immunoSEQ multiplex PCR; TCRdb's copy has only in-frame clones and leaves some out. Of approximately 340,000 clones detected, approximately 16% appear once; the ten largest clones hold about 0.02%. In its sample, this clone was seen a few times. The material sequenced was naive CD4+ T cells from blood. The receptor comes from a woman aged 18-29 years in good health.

CDR3 sequence (DNA): TGCAGCGTTGGGAGGACAGGGTTCGACGAGCAGTACTTC. Its protein is CSVGRTGFDEQYF. The genes are TRBV29-1 and TRBJ2-7; TRBD1 aligns across 8 bases. V shed 4 bases, J shed 5 bases, and the junction held 7 bases outside the gene matches. Germline CDR1 and CDR2: SQVTM and ANQGSEA. The CDR3 has 13 amino acids.